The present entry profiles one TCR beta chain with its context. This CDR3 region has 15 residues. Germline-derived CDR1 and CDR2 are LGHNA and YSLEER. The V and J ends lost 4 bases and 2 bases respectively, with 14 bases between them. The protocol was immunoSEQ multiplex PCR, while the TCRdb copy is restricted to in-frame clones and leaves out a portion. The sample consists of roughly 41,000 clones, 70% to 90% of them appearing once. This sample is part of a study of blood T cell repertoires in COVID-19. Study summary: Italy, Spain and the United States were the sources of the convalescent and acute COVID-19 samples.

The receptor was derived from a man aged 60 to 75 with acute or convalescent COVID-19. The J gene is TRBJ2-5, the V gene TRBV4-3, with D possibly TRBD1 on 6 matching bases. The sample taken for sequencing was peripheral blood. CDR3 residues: CASSLDRDTQETQYF. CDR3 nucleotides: TGCGCCAGCAGCCTAGACCGGGACACTCAAGAGACCCAGTACTTC.